This T cell receptor beta chain was documented in a study of CD8+CD57+ T cells in acquired aplastic anemia. A single count supports this clonotype. Germline loops: CDR1 DFQATT, CDR2 SNEGSKA (reference sequence). The CDR3 covers 16 residues. V lost 0 bases, J lost 3 bases, and 15 bases lay in between. For CDR3 and TCR beta VDJ profiling, genomic DNA was the template used. TCRdb re-derived calls from the reads in MiXCR, one entry per CDR3 protein. The sample lists 150,000 to 200,000 distinct CDR3 sequences; roughly 64% were seen once. The sample taken for sequencing was sorted CD4+, CD8+, or CD8+CD57+ T cells (not recorded which) from PBMCs. The sequence derives from a human donor with severe aplastic anemia or a healthy control (not recorded which). The chain links TRBV20-1 to TRBJ1-3, with D perhaps TRBD1 (5 bases). CDR3 in DNA: TGCAGTGCTAGAGATTCGTCCGGCCAGGGTGGAAACACCATATATTTT. Encoded protein: CSARDSSGQGGNTIYF.